Detailed here is one T cell receptor (beta chain). Antigen: not known. The PCR ran on 60 Vbeta and 13 Jbeta primers. The repertoire was sequenced with immunoSEQ multiplex PCR; TCRdb's copy has only in-frame clones and lacks some. Here the sample spans fewer than 200,000 clones, over 75% being singletons. This record belongs to a study of cytomegalovirus exposure and HLA in healthy donors. For the study at large: The Caucasian-associated ancestry cluster held around 76% of roughly 400 genotyped donors. Study findings and constraints: CMV serostatus stood as the only immune exposure information on hand. Prior analysis indicated that the majority of TCR beta V segments exhibited productivity approximately 90% or approximately 30% of the time.

The CDR3 has 15 amino acids. CDR1 is MNHEY and CDR2 is SMNVEV in the germline V gene (reference sequence). Trimming removed 6 bases at V and 2 bases at J, with 14 bases between. Those who donated were healthy bone marrow donors. The TCR comes from a girl less than two years old in good health and CMV-seronegative. This rearrangement joins TRBV27 to TRBJ2-4; D not certain. Sequenced input: PBMCs. The CDR3 protein is CASSPRPATKNIQYF. Here the CDR3 DNA reads TGTGCCAGCAGCCCCCGTCCCGCGACCAAAAACATTCAGTACTTC.